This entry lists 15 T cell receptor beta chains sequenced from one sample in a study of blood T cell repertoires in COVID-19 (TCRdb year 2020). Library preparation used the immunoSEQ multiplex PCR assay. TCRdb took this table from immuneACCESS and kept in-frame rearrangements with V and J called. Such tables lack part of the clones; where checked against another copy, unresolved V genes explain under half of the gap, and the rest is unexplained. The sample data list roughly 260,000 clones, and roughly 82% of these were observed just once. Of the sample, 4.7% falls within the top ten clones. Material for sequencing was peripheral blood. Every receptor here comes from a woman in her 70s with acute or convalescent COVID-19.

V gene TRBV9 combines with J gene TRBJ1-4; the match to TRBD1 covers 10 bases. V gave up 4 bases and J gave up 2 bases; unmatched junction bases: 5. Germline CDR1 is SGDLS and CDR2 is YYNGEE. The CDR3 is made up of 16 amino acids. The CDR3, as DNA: TGTGCCAGCAGCTCCAGGACAGGGGGGACTAATGAAAAACTGTTTTTT. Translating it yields CASSSRTGGTNEKLFF.

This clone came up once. The CDR3 here is CASSADRDYEQYF. As DNA, the CDR3 is TGTGCCAGCTCGGCGGACAGGGACTACGAGCAGTACTTC. This chain links TRBV7-9 with TRBJ2-7; 8 nucleotides align to TRBD1. The V gene's germline CDR1 is SEHNR and CDR2 FQNEAQ (reference sequence). The CDR3 loop spans 13 amino acids. V was clipped by 8 bases and J by 3 bases; unmatched bases: 6.

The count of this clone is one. CDR3 DNA: TGTGCCAGCAGCCCTATGACACCCGGAAACACCATATATTTT. Protein product: CASSPMTPGNTIYF. The chain employs TRBV7-2 and TRBJ1-3; the D is unclear. Trimming removed 5 bases from V and 4 bases from J, with 12 bases in between. CDR1 SGHTA and CDR2 FQGNSA come from the germline V gene. This CDR3 comprises 14 residues.

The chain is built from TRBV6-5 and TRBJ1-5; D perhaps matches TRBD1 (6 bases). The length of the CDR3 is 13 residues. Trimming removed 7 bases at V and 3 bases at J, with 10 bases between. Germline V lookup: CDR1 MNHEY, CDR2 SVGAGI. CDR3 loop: CASTGQLNQPQHF. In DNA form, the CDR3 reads TGTGCCAGCACAGGACAGCTCAATCAGCCCCAGCATTTT.

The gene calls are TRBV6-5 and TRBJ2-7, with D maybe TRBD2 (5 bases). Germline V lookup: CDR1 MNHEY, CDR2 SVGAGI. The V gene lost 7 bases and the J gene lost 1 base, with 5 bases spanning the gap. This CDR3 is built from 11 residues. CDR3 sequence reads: CASTGSYEQYF. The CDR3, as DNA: TGTGCCAGCACGGGGTCCTACGAGCAGTACTTC.

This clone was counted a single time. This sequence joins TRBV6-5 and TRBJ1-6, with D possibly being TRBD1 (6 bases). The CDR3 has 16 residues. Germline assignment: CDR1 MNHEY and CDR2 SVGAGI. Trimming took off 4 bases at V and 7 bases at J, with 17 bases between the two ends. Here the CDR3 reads CASSSFTGQTNSPLHF. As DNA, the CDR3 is TGTGCCAGCAGTTCGTTTACGGGACAAACAAATTCACCCCTCCACTTT.

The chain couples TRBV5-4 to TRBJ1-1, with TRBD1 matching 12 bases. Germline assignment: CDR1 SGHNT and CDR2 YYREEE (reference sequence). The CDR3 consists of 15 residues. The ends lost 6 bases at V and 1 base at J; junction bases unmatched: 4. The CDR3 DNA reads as TGTGCCAGCACCCTGGGACAGGGGGCGAACACTGAAGCTTTCTTT. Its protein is CASTLGQGANTEAFF.

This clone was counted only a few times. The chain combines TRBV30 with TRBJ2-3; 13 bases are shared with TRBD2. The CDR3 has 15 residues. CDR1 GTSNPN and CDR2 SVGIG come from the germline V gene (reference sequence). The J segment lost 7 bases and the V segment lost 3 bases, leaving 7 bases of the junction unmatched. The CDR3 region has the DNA TGTGCCTGGAGCCCCGGGACTAGCGGGGTCTATACGCAGTATTTT. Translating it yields CAWSPGTSGVYTQYF.

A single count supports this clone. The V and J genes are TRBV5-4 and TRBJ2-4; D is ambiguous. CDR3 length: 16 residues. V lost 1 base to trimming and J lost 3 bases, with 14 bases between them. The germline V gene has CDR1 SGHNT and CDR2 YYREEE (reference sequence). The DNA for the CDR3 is TGTGCCAGCAGCTTGAGGCATGTGTCGGGCAAAAACATTCAGTACTTC. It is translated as CASSLRHVSGKNIQYF.

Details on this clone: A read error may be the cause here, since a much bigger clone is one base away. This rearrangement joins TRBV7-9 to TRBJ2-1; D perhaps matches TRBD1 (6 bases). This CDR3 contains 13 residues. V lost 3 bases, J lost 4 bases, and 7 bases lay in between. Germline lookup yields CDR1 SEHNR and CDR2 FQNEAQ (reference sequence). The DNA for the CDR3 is TGTGCCAGCAGCTTGGACAGATACAATGAGCAGTTCTTC. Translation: CASSLDRYNEQFF. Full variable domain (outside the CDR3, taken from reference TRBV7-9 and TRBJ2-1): DTGVSQNPRHKITKRGQNVTFRCDPISEHNRLYWYRQTLGQGPEFLTYFQNEAQLEKSRLLSDRFSAERPKGSFSTLEIQRTEQGDSAMYLCASSLDRYNEQFFGPGTRLTVL.

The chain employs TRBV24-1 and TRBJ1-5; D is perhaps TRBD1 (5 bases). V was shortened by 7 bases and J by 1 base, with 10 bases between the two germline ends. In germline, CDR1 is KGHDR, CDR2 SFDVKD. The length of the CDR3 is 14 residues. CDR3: CATSADTSNQPQHF. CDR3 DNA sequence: TGTGCCACCAGCGCGGACACCAGCAATCAGCCCCAGCATTTT.

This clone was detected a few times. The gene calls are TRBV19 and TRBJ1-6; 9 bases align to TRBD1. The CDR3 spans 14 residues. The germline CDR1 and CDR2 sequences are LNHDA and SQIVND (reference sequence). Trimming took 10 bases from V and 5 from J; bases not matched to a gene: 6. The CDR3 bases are TGTGCCACGGGACAGGGATTTCATAATTCACCCCTCCACTTT. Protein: CATGQGFHNSPLHF.

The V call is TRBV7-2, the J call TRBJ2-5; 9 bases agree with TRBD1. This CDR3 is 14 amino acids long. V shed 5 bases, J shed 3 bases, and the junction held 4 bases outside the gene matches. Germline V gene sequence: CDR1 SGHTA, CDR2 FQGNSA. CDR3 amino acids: CASSGTGIKETQYF. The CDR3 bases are TGTGCCAGCAGCGGGACAGGGATTAAAGAGACCCAGTACTTC. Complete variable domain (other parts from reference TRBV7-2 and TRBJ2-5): GAGVSQSPSNKVTEKGKDVELRCDPISGHTALYWYRQSLGQGLEFLIYFQGNSAPDKSGLPSDRFSAERTGGSVSTLTIQRTQQEDSAVYLCASSGTGIKETQYFGPGTRLLVL.

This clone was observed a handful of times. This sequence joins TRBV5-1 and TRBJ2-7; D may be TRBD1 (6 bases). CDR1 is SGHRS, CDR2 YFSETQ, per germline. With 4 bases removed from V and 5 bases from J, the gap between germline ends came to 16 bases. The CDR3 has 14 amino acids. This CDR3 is CASSPQGISDEQYF. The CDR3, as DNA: TGCGCCAGCAGCCCGCAGGGGATTAGCGACGAGCAGTACTTC.

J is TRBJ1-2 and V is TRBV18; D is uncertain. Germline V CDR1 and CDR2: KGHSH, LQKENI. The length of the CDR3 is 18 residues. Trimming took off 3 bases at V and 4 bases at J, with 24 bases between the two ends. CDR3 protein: CASSPTLPGLRRIYGYTF. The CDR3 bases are TGTGCCAGCTCACCCACTCTCCCGGGTTTAAGAAGGATCTATGGCTACACCTTC.